The entry that follows covers one TCR beta chain sequence. The data stem from a study of T cell changes during pregnancy in multiple sclerosis. Produced via immunoSEQ multiplex PCR; TCRdb's table is partial and in-frame only. The sample includes just under 65,000 clones, roughly 92% of them seen just once. V gave up 0 bases and J gave up 0 bases, with 4 bases separating them. The CDR3 runs to 13 residues. Germline CDR1 SGHDT, CDR2 YYEEEE. The source was CD8+ T cells from peripheral blood mononuclear cells, collected in the second trimester of pregnancy. V usage is TRBV5-6 and J usage is TRBJ2-7; D gene uncertain. This clonotype was obtained from a female donor with multiple sclerosis, enrolled in a pregnancy study. The CDR3 here is CASSLGASYEQYF. The CDR3 DNA follows: TGTGCCAGCAGCTTGGGGGCCTCCTACGAGCAGTACTTC.